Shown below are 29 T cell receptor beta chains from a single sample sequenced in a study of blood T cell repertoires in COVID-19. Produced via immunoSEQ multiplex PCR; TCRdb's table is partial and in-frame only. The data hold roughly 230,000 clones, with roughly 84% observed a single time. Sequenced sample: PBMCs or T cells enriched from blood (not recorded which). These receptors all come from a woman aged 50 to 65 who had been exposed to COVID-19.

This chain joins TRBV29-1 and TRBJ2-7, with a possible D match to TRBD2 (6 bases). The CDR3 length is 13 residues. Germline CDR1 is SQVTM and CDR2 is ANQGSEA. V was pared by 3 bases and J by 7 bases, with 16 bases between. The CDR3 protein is CSVDLRLGGEQYF. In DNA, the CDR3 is TGCAGCGTTGACCTCCGACTAGGCGGGGAGCAGTACTTC.

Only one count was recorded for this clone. CDR3 sequence (DNA): TGCGCCAGCAGCTTGATACAGGGCGGGGAGCTGTTTTTT. This translates into CASSLIQGGELFF. The rearrangement joins TRBV5-1 to TRBJ2-2, with D maybe TRBD1 (6 bases). Germline assignment: CDR1 SGHRS and CDR2 YFSETQ. This CDR3 contains 13 residues. V dropped 1 base and J dropped 7 bases, with 8 bases sitting between them.

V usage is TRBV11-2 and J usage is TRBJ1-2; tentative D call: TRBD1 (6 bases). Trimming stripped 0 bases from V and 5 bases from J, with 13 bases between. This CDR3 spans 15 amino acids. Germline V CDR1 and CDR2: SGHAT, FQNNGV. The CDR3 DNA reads TGTGCCAGCAGCTTAGATACAGGGCTCGGATATGGCTACACCTTC. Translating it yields CASSLDTGLGYGYTF.

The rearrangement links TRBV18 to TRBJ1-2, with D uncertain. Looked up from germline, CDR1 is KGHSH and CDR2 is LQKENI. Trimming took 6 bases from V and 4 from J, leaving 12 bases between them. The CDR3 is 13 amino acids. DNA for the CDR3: TGTGCCAGCTCGAGTTCATCTTTCTATGGCTACACCTTC. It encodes CASSSSSFYGYTF.

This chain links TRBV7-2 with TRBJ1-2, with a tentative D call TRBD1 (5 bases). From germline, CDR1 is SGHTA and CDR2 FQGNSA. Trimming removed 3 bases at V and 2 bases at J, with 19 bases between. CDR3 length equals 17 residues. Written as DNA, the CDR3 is TGTGCCAGCAGCTTGCGGGACGTCGGGAGGGGAAACTATGGCTACACCTTC. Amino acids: CASSLRDVGRGNYGYTF.

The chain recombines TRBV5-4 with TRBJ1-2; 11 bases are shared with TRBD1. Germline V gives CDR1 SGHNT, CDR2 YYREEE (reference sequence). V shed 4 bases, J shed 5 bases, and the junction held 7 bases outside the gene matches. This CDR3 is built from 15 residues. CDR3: CASSHPGTGGYGYTF. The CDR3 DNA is TGTGCCAGCAGCCACCCCGGGACAGGGGGGTATGGCTACACCTTC.

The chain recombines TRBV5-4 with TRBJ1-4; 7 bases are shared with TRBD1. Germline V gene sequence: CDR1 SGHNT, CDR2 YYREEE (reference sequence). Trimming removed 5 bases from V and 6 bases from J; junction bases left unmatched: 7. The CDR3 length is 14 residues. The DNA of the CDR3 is TGTGCCAGCAGGCCGGACAGGCTGGATGAAAAACTGTTTTTT. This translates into CASRPDRLDEKLFF.

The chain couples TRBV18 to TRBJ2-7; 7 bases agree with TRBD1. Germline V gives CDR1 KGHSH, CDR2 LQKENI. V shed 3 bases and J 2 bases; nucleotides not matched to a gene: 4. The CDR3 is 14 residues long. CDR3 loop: CASSPRQGAYEQYF. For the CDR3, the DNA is TGTGCCAGCTCACCCAGACAGGGCGCCTACGAGCAGTACTTC.

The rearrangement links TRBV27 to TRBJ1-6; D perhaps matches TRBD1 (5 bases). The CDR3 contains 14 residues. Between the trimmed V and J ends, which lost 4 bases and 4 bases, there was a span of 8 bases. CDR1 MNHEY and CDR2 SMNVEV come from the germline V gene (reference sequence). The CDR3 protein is CASSSRVYNSPLHF. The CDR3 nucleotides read TGTGCCAGCAGTTCCAGGGTTTATAATTCACCCCTCCACTTT.

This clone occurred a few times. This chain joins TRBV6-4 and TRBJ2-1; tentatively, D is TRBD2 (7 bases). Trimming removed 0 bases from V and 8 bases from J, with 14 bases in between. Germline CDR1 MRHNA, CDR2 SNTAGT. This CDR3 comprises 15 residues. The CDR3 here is CASSDSAGAGDEQFF. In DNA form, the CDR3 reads TGTGCCAGCAGTGACTCCGCGGGGGCAGGCGATGAGCAGTTCTTC.

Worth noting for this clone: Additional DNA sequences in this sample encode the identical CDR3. The DNA of the CDR3 is TGCAGCGTCCGACAGGGCCCAGAGACCCAGTACTTC. Translating it yields CSVRQGPETQYF. J is TRBJ2-5 and V is TRBV29-1; the match to TRBD1 covers 7 bases. V lost 6 bases to trimming and J lost 4 bases; unmatched junction nucleotides: 5. The germline V gene encodes CDR1 SQVTM and CDR2 ANQGSEA. This CDR3 is built from 12 residues.

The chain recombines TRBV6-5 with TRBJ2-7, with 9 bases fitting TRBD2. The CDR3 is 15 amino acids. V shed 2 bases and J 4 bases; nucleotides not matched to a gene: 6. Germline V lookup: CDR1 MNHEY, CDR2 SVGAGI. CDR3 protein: CASSYRRAGGYEQYF. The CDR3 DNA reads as TGTGCCAGCAGTTACCGGCGAGCGGGGGGTTACGAGCAGTACTTC.

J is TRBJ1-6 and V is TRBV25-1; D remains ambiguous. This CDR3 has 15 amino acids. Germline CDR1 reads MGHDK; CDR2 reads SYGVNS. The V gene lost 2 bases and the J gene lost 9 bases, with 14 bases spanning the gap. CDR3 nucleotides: TGTGCCAGCAGTGAACCCGAGGCGGGGAGTTCACCCCTCCACTTT. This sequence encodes CASSEPEAGSSPLHF.

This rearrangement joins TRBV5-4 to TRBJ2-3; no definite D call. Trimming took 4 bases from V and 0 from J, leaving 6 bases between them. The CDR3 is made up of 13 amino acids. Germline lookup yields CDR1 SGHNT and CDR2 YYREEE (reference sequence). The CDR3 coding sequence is TGTGCCAGCAGCCGTCTGAGCACAGATACGCAGTATTTT. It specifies CASSRLSTDTQYF.

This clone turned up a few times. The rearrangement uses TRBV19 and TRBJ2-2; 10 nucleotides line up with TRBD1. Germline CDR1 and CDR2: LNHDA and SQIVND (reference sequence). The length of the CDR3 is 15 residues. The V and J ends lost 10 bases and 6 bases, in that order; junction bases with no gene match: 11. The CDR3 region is CATKAGQGIPGELFF. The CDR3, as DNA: TGTGCCACCAAGGCGGGACAGGGGATCCCCGGGGAGCTGTTTTTT.

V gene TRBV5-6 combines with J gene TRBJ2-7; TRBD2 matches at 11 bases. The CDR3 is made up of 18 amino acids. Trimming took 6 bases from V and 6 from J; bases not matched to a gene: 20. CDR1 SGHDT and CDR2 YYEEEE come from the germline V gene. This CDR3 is CASTLRRSSGGPGSEQYF. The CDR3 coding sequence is TGTGCCAGCACCCTCAGGAGGTCTAGCGGGGGGCCGGGGAGCGAGCAGTACTTC.

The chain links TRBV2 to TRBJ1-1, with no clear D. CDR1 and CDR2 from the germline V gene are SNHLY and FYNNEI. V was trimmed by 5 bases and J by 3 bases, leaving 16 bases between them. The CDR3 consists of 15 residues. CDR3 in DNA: TGTGCCAGCAGTCCCTCGGCCGGGATGGACACTGAAGCTTTCTTT. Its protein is CASSPSAGMDTEAFF.

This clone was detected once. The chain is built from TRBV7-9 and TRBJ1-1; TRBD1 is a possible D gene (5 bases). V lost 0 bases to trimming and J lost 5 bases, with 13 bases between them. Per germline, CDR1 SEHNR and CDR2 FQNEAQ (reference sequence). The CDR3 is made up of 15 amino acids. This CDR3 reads CASSLAAGRGTEAFF. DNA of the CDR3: TGTGCCAGCAGCTTAGCGGCGGGGAGGGGAACTGAAGCTTTCTTT.

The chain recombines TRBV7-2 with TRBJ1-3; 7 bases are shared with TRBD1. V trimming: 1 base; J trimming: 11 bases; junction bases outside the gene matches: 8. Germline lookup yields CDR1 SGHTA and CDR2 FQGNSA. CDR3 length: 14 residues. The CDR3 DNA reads TGTGCCAGCAGCTTAGGTGCACAGGGGACCTCCATATATTTT. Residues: CASSLGAQGTSIYF.

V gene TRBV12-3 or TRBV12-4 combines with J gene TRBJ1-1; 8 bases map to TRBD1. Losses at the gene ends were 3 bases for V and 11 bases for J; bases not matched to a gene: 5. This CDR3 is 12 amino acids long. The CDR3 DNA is TGTGCCAGCAGTTTCCCTGGACAGGGCGCTTTCTTT. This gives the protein CASSFPGQGAFF.

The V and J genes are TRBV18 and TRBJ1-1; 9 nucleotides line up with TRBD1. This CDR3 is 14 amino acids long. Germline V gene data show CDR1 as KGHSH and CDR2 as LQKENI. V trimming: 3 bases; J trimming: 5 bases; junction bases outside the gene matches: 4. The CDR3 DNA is TGTGCCAGCTCACCCCAGACAGGGGGAACTGAAGCTTTCTTT. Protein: CASSPQTGGTEAFF.

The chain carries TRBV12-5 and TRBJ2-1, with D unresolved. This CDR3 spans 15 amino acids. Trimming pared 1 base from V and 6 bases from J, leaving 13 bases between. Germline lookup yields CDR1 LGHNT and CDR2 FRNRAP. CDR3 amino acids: CASGLGTSLGNEQFF. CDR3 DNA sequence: TGTGCTAGTGGTTTGGGAACCTCCCTCGGCAATGAGCAGTTCTTC.

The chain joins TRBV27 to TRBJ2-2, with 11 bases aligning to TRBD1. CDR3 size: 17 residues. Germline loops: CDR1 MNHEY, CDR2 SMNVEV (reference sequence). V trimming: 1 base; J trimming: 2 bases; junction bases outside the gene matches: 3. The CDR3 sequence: CASSLLGQGVNTGELFF. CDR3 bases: TGTGCCAGCAGTTTATTGGGACAGGGGGTAAACACCGGGGAGCTGTTTTTT.

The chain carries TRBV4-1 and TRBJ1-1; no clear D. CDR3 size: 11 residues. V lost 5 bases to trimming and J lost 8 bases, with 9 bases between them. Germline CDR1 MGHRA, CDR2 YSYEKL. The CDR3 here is CASSLTGEAFF. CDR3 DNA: TGCGCCAGCAGCTTAACGGGGGAAGCTTTCTTT.

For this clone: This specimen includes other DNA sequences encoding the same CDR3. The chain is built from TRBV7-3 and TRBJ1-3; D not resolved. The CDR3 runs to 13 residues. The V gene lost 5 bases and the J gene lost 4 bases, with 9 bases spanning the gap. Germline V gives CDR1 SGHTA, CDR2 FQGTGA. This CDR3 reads CASSPSGGNTIYF. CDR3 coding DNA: TGTGCCAGCAGCCCATCCGGGGGAAACACCATATATTTT.

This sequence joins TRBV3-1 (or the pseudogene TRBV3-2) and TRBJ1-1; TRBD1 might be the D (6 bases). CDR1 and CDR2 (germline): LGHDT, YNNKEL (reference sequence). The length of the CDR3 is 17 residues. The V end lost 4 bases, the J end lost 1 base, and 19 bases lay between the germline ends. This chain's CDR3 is CASSPVGGGHGNTEAFF. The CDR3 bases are TGTGCCAGCAGCCCGGTTGGGGGGGGCCATGGGAACACTGAAGCTTTCTTT.

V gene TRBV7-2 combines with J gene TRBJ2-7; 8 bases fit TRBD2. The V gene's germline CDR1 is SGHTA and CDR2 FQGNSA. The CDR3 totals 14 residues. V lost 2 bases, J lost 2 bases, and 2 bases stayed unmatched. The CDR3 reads CASSLTGGAYEQYF. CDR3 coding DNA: TGTGCCAGCAGCTTAACCGGGGGGGCCTACGAGCAGTACTTC.

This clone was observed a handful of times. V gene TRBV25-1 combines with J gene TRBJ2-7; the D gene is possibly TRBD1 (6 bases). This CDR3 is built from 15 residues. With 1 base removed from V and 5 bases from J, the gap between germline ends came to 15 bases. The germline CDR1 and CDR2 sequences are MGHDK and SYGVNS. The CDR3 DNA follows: TGTGCCAGCAGTGAATCCGGCCAGGGGAAAAACGAGCAGTACTTC. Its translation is CASSESGQGKNEQYF.

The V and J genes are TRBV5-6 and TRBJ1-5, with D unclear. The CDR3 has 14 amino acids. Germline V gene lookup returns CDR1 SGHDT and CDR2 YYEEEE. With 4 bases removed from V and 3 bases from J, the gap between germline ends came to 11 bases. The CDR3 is CASSPNGNNQPQHF. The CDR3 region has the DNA TGTGCCAGCAGCCCGAACGGGAACAATCAGCCCCAGCATTTT.